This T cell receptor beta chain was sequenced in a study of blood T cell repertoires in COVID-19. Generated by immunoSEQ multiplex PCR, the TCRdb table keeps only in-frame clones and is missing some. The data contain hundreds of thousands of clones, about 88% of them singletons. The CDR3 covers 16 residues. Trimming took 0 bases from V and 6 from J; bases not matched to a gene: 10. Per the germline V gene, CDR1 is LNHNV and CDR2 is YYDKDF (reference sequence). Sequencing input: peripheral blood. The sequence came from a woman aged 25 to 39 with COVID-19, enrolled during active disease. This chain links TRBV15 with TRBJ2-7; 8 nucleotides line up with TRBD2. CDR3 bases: TGTGCCACCAGCAGAGACCTCCAAGGACTAGCCGGCGAGCAGTACTTC. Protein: CATSRDLQGLAGEQYF.